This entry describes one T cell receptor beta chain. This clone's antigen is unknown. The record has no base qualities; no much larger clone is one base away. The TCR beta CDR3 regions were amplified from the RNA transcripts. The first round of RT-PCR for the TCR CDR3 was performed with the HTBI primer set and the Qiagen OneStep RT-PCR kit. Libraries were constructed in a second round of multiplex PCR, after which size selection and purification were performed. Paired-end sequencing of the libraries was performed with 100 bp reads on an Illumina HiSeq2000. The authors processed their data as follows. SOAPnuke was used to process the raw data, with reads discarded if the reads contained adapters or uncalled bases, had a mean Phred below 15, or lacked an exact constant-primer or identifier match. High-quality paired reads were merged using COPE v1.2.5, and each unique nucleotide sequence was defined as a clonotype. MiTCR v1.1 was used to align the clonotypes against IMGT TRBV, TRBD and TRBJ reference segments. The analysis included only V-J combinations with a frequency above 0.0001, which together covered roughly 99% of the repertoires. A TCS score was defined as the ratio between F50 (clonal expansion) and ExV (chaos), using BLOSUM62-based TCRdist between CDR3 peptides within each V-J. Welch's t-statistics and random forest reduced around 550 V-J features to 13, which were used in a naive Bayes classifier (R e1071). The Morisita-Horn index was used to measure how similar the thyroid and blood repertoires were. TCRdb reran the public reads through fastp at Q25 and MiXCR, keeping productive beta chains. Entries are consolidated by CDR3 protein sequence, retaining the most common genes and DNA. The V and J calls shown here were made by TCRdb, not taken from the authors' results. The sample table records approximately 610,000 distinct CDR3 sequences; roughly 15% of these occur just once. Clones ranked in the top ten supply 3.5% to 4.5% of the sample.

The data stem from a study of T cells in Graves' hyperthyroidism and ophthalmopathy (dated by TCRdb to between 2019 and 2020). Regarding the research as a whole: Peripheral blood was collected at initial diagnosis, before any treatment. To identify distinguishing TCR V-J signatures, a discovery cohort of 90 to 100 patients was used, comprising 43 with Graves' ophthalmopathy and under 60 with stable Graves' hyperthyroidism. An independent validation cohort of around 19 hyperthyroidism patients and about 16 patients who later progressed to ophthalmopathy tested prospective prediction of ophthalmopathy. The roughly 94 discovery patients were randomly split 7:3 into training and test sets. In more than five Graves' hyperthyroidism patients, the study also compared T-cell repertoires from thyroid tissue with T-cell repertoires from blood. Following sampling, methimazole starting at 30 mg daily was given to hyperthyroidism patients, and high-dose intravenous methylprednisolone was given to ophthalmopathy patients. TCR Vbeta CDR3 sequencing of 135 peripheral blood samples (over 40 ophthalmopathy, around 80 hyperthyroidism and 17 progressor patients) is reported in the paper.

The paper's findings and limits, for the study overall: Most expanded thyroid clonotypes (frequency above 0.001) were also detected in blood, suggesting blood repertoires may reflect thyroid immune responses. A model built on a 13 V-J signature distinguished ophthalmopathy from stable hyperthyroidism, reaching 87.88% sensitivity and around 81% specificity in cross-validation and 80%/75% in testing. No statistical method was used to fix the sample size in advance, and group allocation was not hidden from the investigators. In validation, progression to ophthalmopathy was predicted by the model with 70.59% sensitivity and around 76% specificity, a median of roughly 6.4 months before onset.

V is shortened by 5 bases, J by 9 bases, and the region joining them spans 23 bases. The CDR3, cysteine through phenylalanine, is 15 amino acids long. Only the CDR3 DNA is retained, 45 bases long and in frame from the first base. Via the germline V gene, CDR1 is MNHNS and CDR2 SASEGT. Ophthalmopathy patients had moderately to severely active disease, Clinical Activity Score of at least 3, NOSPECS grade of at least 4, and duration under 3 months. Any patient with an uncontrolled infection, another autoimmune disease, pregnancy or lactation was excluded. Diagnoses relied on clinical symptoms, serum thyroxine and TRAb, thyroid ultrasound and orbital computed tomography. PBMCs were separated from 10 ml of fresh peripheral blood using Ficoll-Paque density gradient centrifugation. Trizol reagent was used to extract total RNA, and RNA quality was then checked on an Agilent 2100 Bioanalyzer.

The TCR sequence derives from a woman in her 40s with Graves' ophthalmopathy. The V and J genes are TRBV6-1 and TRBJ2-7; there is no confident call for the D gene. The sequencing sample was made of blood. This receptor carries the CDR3 CASSQWQAVILVQYF. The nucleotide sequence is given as TGTGCCAGCAGTCAATGGCAGGCGGTTATCCTTGTGCAGTACTTC.